The present entry profiles one TCR beta chain with its context. Its antigen is unidentified. The data stem from a study of long-term antiretroviral therapy in people with HIV. The study, taken as a whole, reports: Clones showing expansion before ART dominated the repertoire at all time points.

This CDR3 has 15 residues. Germline V gives CDR1 MNHEY, CDR2 SMNVEV (reference sequence). V gave up 8 bases and J gave up 6 bases; unmatched junction bases: 15. Assay version v3.0 of immunoSEQ was used, and it was run at survey level. Profiled with immunoSEQ multiplex PCR; TCRdb holds only in-frame clones, not every one. The table includes around 30,000 clones, around 85% detected once. The V call is TRBV27, the J call TRBJ2-7; 8 nucleotides align to TRBD2. The sequence came from a man between 18 and 35 years old with HIV. The sequences come from unsorted PBMCs, collected about 3.5 years after starting antiretroviral therapy. This CDR3 reads CASCRLAGLLGEQYF. CDR3 DNA sequence: TGTGCCAGCTGTAGGCTAGCGGGTCTCCTAGGCGAGCAGTACTTC.